A single sample gave rise to the 13 T cell receptor beta chains below, sequenced in a study of vaccination effects on CD4 cells after COVID-19 (dated by TCRdb to between 2021 and 2024). Which antigens these TCRs recognize remains unknown. Library generation was performed with the immunoSEQ multiplex PCR assay. In its TCRdb copy, this immuneACCESS table keeps in-frame sequences only and misses some clones. Where compared with another copy, unresolved V genes explain less than half of these, and the others have no known cause. This sample has around 60,000 clones in its table, and around three quarters of those were observed once. The top ten clonotypes cover around 1.2% of the sample. To identify antigen-specific CD4+ T cell clonotypes by their expansion, the ViraFEST assay first stimulated PBMC with viral peptide pools and then applied TCR sequencing. After about 9 days of culture, CD4+ T cells were isolated with the EasySep CD4+ T cell isolation kit. Participants received two doses of either the BNT162b2 or the mRNA-1273 mRNA SARS-CoV-2 vaccine.

This specimen consisted of CD4+ T cells from PBMCs cultured with HCoV-229E spike peptides, obtained after COVID-19 vaccination. This specimen's cell subset or site label, interpreted: HCoV-229E spike overlapping peptide pool stimulation. The receptors derive from a human donor who received a COVID-19 vaccine.

CDR3 in DNA: TGTGCCACGACCGAGGCCCTGGCTCAGCCCCAGCATTTT. This translates into CATTEALAQPQHF. The rearrangement uses TRBV19 and TRBJ1-5, with unresolved D. The germline gives CDR1 LNHDA, CDR2 SQIVND (reference sequence). The CDR3 runs 13 residues. Trimming removed 10 bases from V and 6 bases from J, with 16 bases in between.

The genes are TRBV9 and TRBJ2-1; D remains unclear. This CDR3 spans 14 amino acids. The V gene's germline CDR1 is SGDLS and CDR2 YYNGEE. Trimming took 0 bases from V and 5 from J, leaving 9 bases between them. This CDR3 is CASSVGGSHNEQFF. The CDR3 DNA follows: TGTGCCAGCAGCGTAGGTGGCAGCCACAATGAGCAGTTCTTC.

The count of this clone is one. The V and J genes are TRBV21-1 and TRBJ1-4. TRBV21-1 represents a pseudogene. The CDR3 is 17 residues long. The CDR3 is CASLNGELGGLGEKLFF. The CDR3 DNA reads as TGTGCCAGCCTTAACGGGGAACTCGGGGGTTTAGGTGAAAAACTGTTTTTT.

In this sample, this clone turned up a few times. The chain links TRBV6-5 to TRBJ1-1; no clear D gene. The V gene lost 2 bases and the J gene lost 0 bases, with 13 bases spanning the gap. The germline V gene has CDR1 MNHEY and CDR2 SVGAGI. This CDR3 is 16 amino acids long. The CDR3 nucleotides read TGTGCCAGCAGTTACGACGCCCGAGGTATGAACACTGAAGCTTTCTTT. The encoded protein is CASSYDARGMNTEAFF.

V usage is TRBV9 and J usage is TRBJ2-2; perhaps TRBD1 as D (5 bases). The CDR3 length is 16 residues. CDR1 SGDLS and CDR2 YYNGEE come from the germline V gene. The V end was cut by 4 bases, the J end by 2 bases, with 15 bases between. This chain's CDR3 is CASSPQVRENTGELFF. CDR3 DNA sequence: TGTGCCAGCAGCCCTCAGGTCAGGGAAAACACCGGGGAGCTGTTTTTT.

J is TRBJ1-4 and V is TRBV24-1; possible D gene TRBD1, 5 bases. Trimming took 2 bases from V and 5 from J, leaving 17 bases between them. This CDR3 comprises 17 residues. Germline-derived CDR1 and CDR2 are KGHDR and SFDVKD. The CDR3 here is CATSDSRGRDGNEKLFF. The CDR3 nucleotides read TGTGCCACCAGTGATTCGCGGGGCAGGGATGGAAATGAAAAACTGTTTTTT.

This chain links TRBV7-2 with TRBJ2-4; D uncertain. CDR3 length: 19 residues. Germline V gene lookup returns CDR1 SGHTA and CDR2 FQGNSA. The V gene lost 5 bases and the J gene lost 0 bases, with 23 bases spanning the gap. The CDR3 DNA is TGTGCCAGCAGCCCTGGGGTTGGCGCCAAAATTATAGCCAAAAACATTCAGTACTTC. Translated, it gives CASSPGVGAKIIAKNIQYF.

As to this clone: Different DNA sequences within this sample yield the same CDR3. In DNA form, the CDR3 reads TGTGCCAGCAGCCGGGACAGATCTTACGAGCAGTACGTC. Protein sequence: CASSRDRSYEQYV. The V and J genes are TRBV6-5 and TRBJ2-7; 7 positions agree with TRBD1. This CDR3 region has 13 residues. Germline CDR1 is MNHEY and CDR2 is SVGAGI. J was trimmed by 4 bases and V by 6 bases; bases with no gene match: 6.

V is TRBV24-1 and J is TRBJ1-1, with 8 bases matching TRBD1. The CDR3 runs to 16 residues. The V segment lost 5 bases and the J segment 1 base; nucleotides outside the gene matches: 8. Germline V gene data show CDR1 as KGHDR and CDR2 as SFDVKD. CDR3 protein: CATSAQGARGNTEAFF. The CDR3 DNA follows: TGTGCCACCAGTGCCCAGGGGGCGCGGGGGAACACTGAAGCTTTCTTT.

The chain has TRBV5-1 and TRBJ2-3; D is uncertain. CDR1 and CDR2 (germline): SGHRS, YFSETQ. This CDR3 contains 14 residues. The ends were cut back, 5 bases at V and 0 bases at J, with 10 bases in the middle. Here the CDR3 DNA reads TGCGCCAGCAGACCTGGGTCGAGCACAGATACGCAGTATTTT. Its translation is CASRPGSSTDTQYF.

This chain links TRBV5-6 with TRBJ1-1; 8 nucleotides match TRBD1. This CDR3 has 16 residues. V lost 3 bases and J lost 0; bases outside the gene matches: 7. The germline gives CDR1 SGHDT, CDR2 YYEEEE. The CDR3 DNA reads TGTGCCAGCAGCTCTCGGACAGGGACCATGAACACTGAAGCTTTCTTT. This sequence encodes CASSSRTGTMNTEAFF.

The V gene is TRBV6-2 or TRBV6-3, the J gene TRBJ2-1, with no clear D. The V end lost 2 bases, the J end lost 10 bases, and 6 bases lay between the germline ends. The CDR3 spans 11 residues. The germline CDR1 and CDR2 sequences are MNHEY and SVGEGT. The CDR3 DNA is TGTGCCAGCAGTTACCAAGAAGAGCAGTTCTTC. Translating it yields CASSYQEEQFF.

The rearrangement uses TRBV5-5 and TRBJ1-5; no firm D call. Trimming stripped 4 bases from V and 0 bases from J, with 11 bases between. Germline loops: CDR1 SGHKS, CDR2 YYEKEE (reference sequence). The CDR3 length is 15 residues. The CDR3 DNA follows: TGTGCCAGCAGCCCCGAAGGGAATAGCAATCAGCCCCAGCATTTT. Protein: CASSPEGNSNQPQHF.